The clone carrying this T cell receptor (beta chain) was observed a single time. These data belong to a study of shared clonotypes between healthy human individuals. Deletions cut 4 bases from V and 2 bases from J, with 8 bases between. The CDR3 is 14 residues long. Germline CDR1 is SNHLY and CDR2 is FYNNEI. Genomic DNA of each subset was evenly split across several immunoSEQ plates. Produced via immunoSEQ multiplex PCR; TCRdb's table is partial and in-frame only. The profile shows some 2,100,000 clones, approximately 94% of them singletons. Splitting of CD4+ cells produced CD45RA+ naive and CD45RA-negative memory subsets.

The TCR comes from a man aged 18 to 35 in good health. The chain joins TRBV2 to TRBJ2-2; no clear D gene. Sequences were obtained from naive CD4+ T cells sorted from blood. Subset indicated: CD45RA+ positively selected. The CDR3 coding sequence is TGTGCCAGCAGTGCGGCTGGAAACACCGGGGAGCTGTTTTTT. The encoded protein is CASSAAGNTGELFF.